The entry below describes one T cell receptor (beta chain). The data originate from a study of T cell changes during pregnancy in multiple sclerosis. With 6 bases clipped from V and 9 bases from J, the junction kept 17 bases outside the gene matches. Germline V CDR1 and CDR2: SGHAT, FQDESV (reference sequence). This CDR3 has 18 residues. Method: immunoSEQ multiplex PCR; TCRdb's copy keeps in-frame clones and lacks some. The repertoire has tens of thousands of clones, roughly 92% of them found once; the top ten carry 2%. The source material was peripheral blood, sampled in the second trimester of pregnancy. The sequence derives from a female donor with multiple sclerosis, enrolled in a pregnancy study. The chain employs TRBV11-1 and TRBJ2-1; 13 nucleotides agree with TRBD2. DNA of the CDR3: TGTGCCAGCAGTCACTCTTCGTCCCCGGGACTAGCGGGAAGTGAGCAGTTCTTC. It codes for CASSHSSSPGLAGSEQFF. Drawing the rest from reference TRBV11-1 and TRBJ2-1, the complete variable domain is EAEVAQSPRYKITEKSQAVAFWCDPISGHATLYWYRQILGQGPELLVQFQDESVVDDSQLPKDRFSAERLKGVDSTLKIQPAELGDSAMYLCASSHSSSPGLAGSEQFFGPGTRLTVL.